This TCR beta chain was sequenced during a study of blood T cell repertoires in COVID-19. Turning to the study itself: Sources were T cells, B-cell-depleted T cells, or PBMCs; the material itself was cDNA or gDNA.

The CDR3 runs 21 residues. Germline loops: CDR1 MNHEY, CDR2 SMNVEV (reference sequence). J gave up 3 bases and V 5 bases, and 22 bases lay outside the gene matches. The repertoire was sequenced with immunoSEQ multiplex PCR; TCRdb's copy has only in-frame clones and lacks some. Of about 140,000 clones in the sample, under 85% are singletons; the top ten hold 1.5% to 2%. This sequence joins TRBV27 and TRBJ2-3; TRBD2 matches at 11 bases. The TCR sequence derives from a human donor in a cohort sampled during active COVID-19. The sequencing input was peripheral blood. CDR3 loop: CASSPSRPLPPLAGVTDTQYF. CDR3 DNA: TGTGCCAGCAGTCCTTCCCGACCCCTACCCCCACTAGCGGGAGTGACAGATACGCAGTATTTT.